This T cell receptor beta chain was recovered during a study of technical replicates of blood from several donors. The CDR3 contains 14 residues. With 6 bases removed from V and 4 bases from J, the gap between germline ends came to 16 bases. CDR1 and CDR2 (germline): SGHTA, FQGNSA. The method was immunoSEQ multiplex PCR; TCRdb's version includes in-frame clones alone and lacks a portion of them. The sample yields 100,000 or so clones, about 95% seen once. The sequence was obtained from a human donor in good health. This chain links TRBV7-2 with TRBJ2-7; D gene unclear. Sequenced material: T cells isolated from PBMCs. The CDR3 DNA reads TGTGCCAGCAGGTCAGACCGGGTCATATACGAGCAGTACTTC. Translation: CASRSDRVIYEQYF. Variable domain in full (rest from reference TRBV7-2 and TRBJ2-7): GAGVSQSPSNKVTEKGKDVELRCDPISGHTALYWYRQSLGQGLEFLIYFQGNSAPDKSGLPSDRFSAERTGGSVSTLTIQRTQQEDSAVYLCASRSDRVIYEQYFGPGTRLTVT.